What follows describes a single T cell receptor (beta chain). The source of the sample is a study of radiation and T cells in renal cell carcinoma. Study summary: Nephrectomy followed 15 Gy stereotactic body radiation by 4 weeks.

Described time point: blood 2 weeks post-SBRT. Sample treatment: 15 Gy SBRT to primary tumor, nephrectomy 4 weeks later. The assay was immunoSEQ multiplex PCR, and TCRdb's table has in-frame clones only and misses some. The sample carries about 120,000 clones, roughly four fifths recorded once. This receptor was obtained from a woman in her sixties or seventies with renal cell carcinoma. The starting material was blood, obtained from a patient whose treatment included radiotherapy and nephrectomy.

CDR3 loop: CASSQDEGTYEQYF. The CDR3 nucleotides are TGTGCCAGCAGCCAAGATGAGGGAACCTACGAGCAGTACTTC. The V gene is TRBV14, the J gene TRBJ2-7; weak D call: TRBD2 (5 bases). V was shortened by 0 bases and J by 2 bases, with 8 bases between the two germline ends. Germline CDR1 reads SGHDN; CDR2 reads FVKESK. This CDR3 comprises 14 residues.